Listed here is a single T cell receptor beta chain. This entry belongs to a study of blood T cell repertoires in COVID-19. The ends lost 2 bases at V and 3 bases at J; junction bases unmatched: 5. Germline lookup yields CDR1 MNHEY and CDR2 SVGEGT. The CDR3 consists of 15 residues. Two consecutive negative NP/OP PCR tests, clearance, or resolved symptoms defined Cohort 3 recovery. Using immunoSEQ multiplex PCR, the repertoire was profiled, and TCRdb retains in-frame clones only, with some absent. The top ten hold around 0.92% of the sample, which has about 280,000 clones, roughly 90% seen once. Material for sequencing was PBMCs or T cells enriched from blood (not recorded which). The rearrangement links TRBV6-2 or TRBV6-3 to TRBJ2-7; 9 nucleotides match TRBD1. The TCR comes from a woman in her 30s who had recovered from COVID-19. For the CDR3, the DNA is TGTGCCAGCAGTTACGACCGGGACAGGGACTACGAGCAGTACTTC. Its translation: CASSYDRDRDYEQYF.